This T cell receptor (beta chain) was sequenced in a study of identifying expanded T cells in peripheral blood. Measured with immunoSEQ multiplex PCR; TCRdb has only the in-frame clones, and not every one. This sample has some 100,000 clones; 70% to 90% occur once, and the top ten carry 17%. As for this clone: What it binds is not known.

Study findings and constraints: Differentially abundant clones: about 1.2 between replicates, roughly 16 at about two weeks, under 25 at four.

The CDR3 totals 15 residues. Germline-derived CDR1 and CDR2 are SEHNR and FQNEAQ (reference sequence). V dropped 4 bases and J dropped 3 bases, with 12 bases sitting between them. Collection occurred without any documented infections or immune events in donors. V is TRBV7-9 and J is TRBJ1-4; D unresolved. The clonotype comes from a person aged 18 to 75 in good health. Sequenced material: blood. The CDR3 is CASSSGPAANEKLFF. In DNA, the CDR3 is TGTGCCAGCAGCTCAGGCCCGGCGGCTAATGAAAAACTGTTTTTT.